This TCR beta chain was found in a study of OX40 agonist ivuxolimab in advanced cancers. About the research overall: Antecedent anti-PD-1, anti-PD-L1 or anti-CTLA-4 therapy was permissible, with 35% to 40% having received some.

CDR1 is LGHNA, CDR2 YSLEER, per germline. After removal of 4 bases from V and 1 base from J, the junction contained 7 bases not matched to a gene. The CDR3 sequence is 17 residues long. Anyone with autoimmune disease history or systemic immunosuppression was excluded. Regarding this clone: Its antigen is undetermined.

Clones were sequenced by immunoSEQ multiplex PCR, and TCRdb holds only the in-frame ones, with some missing. The table records around 60,000 clones, less than 95% of them present only once. Study observations and caveats: Antigen specificity was not determined for the expanded peripheral T cells.

The specimen was CD4+ or CD8+ T cells sorted from blood, collected in a trial of the OX40 agonist ivuxolimab. The chain links TRBV4-3 to TRBJ2-6; 7 bases fit TRBD1. The TCR sequence derives from an adult with an advanced solid tumor such as melanoma, head and neck, liver or kidney cancer. The CDR3 loop reads CASSRSTGTSGANVLTF. CDR3 bases: TGCGCCAGCAGCCGATCGACAGGGACGTCTGGGGCCAACGTCCTGACTTTC.